This T cell receptor (beta chain) was sequenced for a study of T cell clones after liver transplantation. This clone has a handful of counts. At one end the junction does not follow the germline gene, possibly because of a read error. Sequencing used immunoSEQ multiplex PCR; TCRdb keeps in-frame clones, though not all of them. The data contain some 110,000 clones, roughly four fifths of them singletons. Germline loops: CDR1 SNHLY, CDR2 FYNNEI. There are 12 residues in the CDR3. The source material was CD4+ T cells from blood, sampled before liver transplant. This receptor was taken from a human donor who received a liver transplant. This sequence joins TRBV2 and TRBJ1-6; D perhaps matches TRBD1 (5 bases). For the CDR3, the DNA is TGTGCCAGCAGTGTCTTATCGGGACTGGGGGTATTT. Its translation: CASSVLSGLGVF.